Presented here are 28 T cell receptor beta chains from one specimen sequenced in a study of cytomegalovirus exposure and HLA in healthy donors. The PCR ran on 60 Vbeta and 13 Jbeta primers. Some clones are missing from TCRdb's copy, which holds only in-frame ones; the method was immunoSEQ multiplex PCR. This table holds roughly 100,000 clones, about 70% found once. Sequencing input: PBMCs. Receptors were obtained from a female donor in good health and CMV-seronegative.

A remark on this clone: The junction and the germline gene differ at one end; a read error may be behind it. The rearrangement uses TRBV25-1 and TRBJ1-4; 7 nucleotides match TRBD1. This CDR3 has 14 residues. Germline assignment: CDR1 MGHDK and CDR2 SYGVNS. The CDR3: CASSGTAKLEKLFF. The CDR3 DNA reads TGTGCCAGTAGTGGGACAGCAAAACTTGAAAAACTGTTTTTT.

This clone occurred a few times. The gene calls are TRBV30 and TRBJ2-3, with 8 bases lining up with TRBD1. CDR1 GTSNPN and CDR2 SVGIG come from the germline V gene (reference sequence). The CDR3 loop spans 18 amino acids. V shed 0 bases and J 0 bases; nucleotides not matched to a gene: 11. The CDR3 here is CAWSVGQGLNFSTDTQYF. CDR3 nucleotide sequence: TGTGCCTGGAGTGTCGGACAGGGCCTTAATTTTAGCACAGATACGCAGTATTTT.

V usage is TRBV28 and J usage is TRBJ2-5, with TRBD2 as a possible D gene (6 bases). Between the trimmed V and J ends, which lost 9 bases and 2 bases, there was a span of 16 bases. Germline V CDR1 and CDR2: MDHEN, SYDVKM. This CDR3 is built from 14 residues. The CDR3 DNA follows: TGTGCCAGTCTGAGAGGTAGCGGACAAGAGACCCAGTACTTC. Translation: CASLRGSGQETQYF.

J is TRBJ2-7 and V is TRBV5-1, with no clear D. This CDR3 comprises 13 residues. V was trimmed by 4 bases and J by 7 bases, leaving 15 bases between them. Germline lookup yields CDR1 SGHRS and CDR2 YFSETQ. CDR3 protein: CASSVRPGGEQYF. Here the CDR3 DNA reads TGCGCCAGCAGCGTCCGACCCGGCGGAGAGCAGTACTTC. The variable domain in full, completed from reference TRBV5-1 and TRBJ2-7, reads KAGVTQTPRYLIKTRGQQVTLSCSPISGHRSVSWYQQTPGQGLQFLFEYFSETQRNKGNFPGRFSGRQFSNSRSEMNVSTLELGDSALYLCASSVRPGGEQYFGPGTRLTVT.

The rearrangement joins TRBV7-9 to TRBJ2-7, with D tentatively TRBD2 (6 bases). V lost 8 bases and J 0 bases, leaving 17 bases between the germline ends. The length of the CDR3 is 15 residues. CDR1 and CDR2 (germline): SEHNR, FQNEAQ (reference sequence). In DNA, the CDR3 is TGTGCCAGCTCTTCGGGACTGCCGAGCTCCTACGAGCAGTACTTC. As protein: CASSSGLPSSYEQYF.

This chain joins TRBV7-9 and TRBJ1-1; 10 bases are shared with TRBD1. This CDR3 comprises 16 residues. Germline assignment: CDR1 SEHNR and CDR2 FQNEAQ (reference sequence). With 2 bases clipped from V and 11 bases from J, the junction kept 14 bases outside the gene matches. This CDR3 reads CASSLPFGQGGRPAFF. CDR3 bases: TGTGCCAGCAGCTTACCCTTCGGACAGGGGGGTCGTCCGGCTTTCTTT. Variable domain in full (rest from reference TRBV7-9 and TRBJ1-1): DTGVSQNPRHKITKRGQNVTFRCDPISEHNRLYWYRQTLGQGPEFLTYFQNEAQLEKSRLLSDRFSAERPKGSFSTLEIQRTEQGDSAMYLCASSLPFGQGGRPAFFGQGTRLTVV.

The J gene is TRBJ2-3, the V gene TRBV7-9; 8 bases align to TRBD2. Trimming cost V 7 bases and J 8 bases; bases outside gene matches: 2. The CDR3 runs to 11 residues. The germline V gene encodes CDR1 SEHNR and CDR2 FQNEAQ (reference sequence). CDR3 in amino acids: CASIGGATQYF. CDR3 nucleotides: TGTGCCAGCATCGGGGGGGCTACGCAGTATTTT.

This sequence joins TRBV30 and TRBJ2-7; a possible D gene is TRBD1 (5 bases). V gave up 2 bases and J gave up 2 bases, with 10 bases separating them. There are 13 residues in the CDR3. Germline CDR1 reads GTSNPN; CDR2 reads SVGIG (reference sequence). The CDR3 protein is CAWSFGQTYEQYF. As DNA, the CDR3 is TGTGCCTGGAGTTTCGGACAAACCTACGAGCAGTACTTC.

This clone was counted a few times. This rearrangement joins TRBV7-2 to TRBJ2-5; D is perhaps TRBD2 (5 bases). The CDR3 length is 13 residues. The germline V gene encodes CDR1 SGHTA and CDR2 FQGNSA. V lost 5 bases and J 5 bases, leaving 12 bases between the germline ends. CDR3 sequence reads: CASSVTWRETQYF. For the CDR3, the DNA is TGTGCCAGCAGCGTAACTTGGAGGGAGACCCAGTACTTC.

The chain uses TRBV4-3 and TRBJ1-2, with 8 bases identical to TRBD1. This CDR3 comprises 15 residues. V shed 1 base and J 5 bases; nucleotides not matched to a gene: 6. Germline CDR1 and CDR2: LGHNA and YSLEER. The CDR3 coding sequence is TGCGCCAGCAGCCAAGTTATCACAGGGGGGTATGGCTACACCTTC. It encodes CASSQVITGGYGYTF.

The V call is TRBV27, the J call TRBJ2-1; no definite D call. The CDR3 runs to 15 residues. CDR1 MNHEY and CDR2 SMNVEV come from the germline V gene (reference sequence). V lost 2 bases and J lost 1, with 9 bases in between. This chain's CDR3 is CASSLGLSSYNEQFF. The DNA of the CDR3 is TGTGCCAGCAGTTTAGGGCTAAGTTCCTACAATGAGCAGTTCTTC.

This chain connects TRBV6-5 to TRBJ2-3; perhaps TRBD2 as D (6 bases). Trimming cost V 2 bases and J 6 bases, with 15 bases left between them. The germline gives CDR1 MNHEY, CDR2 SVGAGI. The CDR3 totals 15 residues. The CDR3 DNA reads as TGTGCCAGCAGTTACAGGCGGGATTCCAAGGATACGCAGTATTTT. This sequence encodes CASSYRRDSKDTQYF.

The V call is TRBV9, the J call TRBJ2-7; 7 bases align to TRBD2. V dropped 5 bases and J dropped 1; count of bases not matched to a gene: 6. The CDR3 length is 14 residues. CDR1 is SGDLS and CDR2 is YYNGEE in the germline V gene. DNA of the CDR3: TGTGCCAGCAGTATACGGGGGGATTCCTACGAGCAGTACTTC. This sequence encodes CASSIRGDSYEQYF.

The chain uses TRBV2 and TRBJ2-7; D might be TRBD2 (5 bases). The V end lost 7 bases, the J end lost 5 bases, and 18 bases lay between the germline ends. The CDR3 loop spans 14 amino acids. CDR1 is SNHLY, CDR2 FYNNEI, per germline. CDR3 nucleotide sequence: TGTGCCAGCATCCCCGATTACGGAGGTCACGAGCAGTACTTC. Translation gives CASIPDYGGHEQYF.

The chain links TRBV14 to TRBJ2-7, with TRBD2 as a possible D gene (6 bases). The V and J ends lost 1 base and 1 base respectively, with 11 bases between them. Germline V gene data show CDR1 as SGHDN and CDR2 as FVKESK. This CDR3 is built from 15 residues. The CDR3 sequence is CASSQAPGGSYEQYF. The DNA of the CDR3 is TGTGCCAGCAGCCAAGCCCCCGGAGGGTCCTACGAGCAGTACTTC.

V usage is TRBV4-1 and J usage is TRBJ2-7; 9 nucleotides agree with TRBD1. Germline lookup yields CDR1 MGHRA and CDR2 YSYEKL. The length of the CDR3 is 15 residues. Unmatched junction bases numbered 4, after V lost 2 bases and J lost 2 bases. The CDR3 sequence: CASSQTGQGTYEQYF. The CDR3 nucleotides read TGCGCCAGCAGCCAAACCGGACAGGGGACCTACGAGCAGTACTTC.

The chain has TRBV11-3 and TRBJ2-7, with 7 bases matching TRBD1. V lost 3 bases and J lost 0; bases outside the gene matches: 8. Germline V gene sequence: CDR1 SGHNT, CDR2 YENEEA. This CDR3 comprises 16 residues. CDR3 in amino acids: CASSFDRAGGSYEQYF. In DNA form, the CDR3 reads TGTGCCAGCAGCTTCGATAGGGCAGGGGGCTCCTACGAGCAGTACTTC. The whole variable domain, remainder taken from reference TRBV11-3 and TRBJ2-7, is EAGVVQSPRYKIIEKKQPVAFWCNPISGHNTLYWYLQNLGQGPELLIRYENEEAVDDSQLPKDRFSAERLKGVDSTLKIQPAELGDSAVYLCASSFDRAGGSYEQYFGPGTRLTVT.

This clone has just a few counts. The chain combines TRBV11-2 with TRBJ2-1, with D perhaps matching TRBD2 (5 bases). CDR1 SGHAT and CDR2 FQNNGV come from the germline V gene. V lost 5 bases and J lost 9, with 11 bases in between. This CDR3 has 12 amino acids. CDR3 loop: CASSPGSTEQFF. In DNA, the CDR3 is TGTGCCAGCAGCCCTGGGAGTACTGAGCAGTTCTTC.

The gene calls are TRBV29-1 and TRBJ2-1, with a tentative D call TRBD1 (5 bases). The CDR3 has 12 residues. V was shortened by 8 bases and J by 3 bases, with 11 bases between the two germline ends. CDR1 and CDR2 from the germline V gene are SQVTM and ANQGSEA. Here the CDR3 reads CSIGHDYNEQFF. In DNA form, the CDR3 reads TGCAGCATCGGACACGACTACAATGAGCAGTTCTTC.

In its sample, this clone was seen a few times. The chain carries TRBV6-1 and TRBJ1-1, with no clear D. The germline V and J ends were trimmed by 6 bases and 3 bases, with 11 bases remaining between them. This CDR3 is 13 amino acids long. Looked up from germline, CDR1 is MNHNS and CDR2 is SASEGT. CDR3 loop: CASRAGPHTEAFF. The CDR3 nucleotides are TGTGCCAGCAGGGCGGGTCCCCACACTGAAGCTTTCTTT.

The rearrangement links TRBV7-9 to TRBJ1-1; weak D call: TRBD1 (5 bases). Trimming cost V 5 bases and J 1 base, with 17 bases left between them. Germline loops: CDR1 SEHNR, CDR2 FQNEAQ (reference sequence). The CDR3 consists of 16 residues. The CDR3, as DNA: TGTGCCAGCAGCCCGAGAACGACAGTTGCGAACACTGAAGCTTTCTTT. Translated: CASSPRTTVANTEAFF. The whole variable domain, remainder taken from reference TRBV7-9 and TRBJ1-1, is DTGVSQNPRHKITKRGQNVTFRCDPISEHNRLYWYRQTLGQGPEFLTYFQNEAQLEKSRLLSDRFSAERPKGSFSTLEIQRTEQGDSAMYLCASSPRTTVANTEAFFGQGTRLTVV.

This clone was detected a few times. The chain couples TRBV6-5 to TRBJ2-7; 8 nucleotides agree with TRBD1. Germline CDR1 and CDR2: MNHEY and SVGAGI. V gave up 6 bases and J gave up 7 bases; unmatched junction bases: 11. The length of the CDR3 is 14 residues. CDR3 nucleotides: TGTGCCAGCAGAAGACCAGGGGGCGCGGGGGAGCAGTACTTC. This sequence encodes CASRRPGGAGEQYF.

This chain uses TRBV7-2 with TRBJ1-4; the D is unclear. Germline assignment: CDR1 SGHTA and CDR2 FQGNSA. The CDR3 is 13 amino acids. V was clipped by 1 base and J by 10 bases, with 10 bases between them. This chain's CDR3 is CASSLGSAGKLFF. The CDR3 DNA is TGTGCCAGCAGCTTAGGGTCAGCGGGAAAACTGTTTTTT.

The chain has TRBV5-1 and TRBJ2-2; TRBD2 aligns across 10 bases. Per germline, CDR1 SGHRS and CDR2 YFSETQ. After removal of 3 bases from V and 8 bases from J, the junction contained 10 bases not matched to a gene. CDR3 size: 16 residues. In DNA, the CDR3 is TGCGCCAGCAGCTCGGTGGGACTAGCGTTTATGGGGGAGCTGTTTTTT. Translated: CASSSVGLAFMGELFF.

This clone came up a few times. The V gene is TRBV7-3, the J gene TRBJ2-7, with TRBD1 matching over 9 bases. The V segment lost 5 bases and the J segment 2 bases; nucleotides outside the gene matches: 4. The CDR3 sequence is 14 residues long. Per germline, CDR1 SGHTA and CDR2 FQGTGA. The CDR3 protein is CASSGQGRTYEQYF. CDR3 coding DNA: TGTGCCAGCAGCGGACAGGGGCGAACCTACGAGCAGTACTTC.

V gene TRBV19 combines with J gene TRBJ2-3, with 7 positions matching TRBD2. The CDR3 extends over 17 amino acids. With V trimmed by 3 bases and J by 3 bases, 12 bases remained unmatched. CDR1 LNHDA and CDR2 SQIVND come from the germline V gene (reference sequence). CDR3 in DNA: TGTGCCAGTAGTATTGGCGGGAGTGGGTTATGGACAGATACGCAGTATTTT. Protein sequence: CASSIGGSGLWTDTQYF.

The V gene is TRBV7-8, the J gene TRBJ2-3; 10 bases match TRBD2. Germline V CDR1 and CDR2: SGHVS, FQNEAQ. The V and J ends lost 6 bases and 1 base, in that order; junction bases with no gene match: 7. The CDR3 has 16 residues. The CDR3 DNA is TGTGCCAGCAGTTATTCCGGGACTAGCGGCACAGATACGCAGTATTTT. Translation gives CASSYSGTSGTDTQYF. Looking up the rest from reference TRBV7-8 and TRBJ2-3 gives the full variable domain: GAGVSQSPRYKVAKRGQDVALRCDPISGHVSLFWYQQALGQGPEFLTYFQNEAQLDKSGLPSDRFFAERPEGSVSTLKIQRTQQEDSAVYLCASSYSGTSGTDTQYFGPGTRLTVL.

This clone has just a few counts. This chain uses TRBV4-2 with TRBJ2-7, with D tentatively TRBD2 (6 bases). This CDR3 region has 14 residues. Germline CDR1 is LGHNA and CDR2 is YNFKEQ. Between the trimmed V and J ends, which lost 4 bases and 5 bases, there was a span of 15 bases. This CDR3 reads CASSPGGAGNEQYF. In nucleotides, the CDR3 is TGTGCCAGCAGCCCCGGAGGAGCGGGTAACGAGCAGTACTTC.